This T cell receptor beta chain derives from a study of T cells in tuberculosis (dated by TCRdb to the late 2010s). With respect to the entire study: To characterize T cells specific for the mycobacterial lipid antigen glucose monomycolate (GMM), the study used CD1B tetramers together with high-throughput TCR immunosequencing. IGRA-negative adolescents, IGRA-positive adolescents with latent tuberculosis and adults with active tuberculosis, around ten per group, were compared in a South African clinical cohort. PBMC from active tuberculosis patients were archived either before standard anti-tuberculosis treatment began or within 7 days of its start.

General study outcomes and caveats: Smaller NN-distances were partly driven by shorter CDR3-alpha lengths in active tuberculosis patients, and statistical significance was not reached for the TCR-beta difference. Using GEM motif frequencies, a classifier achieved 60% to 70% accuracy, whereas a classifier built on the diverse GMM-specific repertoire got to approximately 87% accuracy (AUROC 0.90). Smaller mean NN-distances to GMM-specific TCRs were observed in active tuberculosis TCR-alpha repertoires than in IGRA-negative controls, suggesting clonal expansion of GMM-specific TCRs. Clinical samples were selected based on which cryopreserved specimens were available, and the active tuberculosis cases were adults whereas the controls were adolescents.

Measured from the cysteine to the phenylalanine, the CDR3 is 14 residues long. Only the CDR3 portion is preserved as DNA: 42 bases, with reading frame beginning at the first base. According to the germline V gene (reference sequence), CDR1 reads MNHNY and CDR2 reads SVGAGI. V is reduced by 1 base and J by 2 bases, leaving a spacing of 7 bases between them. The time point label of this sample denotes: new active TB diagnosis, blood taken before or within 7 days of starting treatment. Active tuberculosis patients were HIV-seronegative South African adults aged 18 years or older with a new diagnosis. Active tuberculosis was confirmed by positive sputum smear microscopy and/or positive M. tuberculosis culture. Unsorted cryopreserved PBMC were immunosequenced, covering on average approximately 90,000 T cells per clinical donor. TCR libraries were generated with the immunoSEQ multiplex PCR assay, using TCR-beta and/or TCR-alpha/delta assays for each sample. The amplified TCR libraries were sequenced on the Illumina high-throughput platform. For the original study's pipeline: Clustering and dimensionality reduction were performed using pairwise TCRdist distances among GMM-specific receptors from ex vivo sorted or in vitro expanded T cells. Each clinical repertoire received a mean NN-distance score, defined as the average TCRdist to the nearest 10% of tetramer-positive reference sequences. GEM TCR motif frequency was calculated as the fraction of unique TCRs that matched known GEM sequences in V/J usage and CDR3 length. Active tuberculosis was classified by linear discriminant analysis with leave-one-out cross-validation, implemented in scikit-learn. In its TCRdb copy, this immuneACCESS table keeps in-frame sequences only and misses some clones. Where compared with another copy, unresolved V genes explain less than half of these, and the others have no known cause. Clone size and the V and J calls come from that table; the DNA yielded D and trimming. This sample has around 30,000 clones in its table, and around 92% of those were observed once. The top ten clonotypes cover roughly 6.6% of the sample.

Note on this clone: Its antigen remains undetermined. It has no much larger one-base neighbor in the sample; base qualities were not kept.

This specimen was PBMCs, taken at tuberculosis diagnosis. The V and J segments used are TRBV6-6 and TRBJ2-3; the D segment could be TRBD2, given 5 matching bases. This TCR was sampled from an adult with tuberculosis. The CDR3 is CASSYWTHTDTQYF. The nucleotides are TGTGCCAGCAGTTACTGGACTCACACAGATACGCAGTATTTT.